The rows below give T cell receptor beta chains drawn from one sample of a study of shared T cell receptors in the human thymus. The protocol was immunoSEQ multiplex PCR, while the TCRdb copy is restricted to in-frame clones and leaves out a portion. Of more than 300,000 clones listed, approximately 95% were seen once; the top ten hold roughly 0.02%. The sequencing input was thymocytes. The origin of the receptors is a human donor. CDR3s include the opening cysteine and the closing phenylalanine or tryptophan. A D gene is named only where the DNA matches it firmly. Clone size is not always given. Where it is, it says once, few, many or a class for expanded clones.

-	TRBV6-1	-	TRBJ1-1	CASSEQLWDPLRAFF	TGTGCCAGCAGTGAACAGTTATGGGACCCTCTGAGGGCTTTCTTT
-	TRBV28	TRBD1	TRBJ1-1	CASSPRGLNTEAFF	TGTGCCAGCAGTCCCAGGGGGCTGAACACTGAAGCTTTCTTT
-	TRBV5-4	-	TRBJ1-2	CASSFAGPHYGYTF	TGTGCCAGCAGCTTTGCCGGACCGCACTATGGCTACACCTTC
-	TRBV30	-	TRBJ1-2	CAWSRGINYGYTF	TGTGCCTGGAGCCGCGGGATAAACTATGGCTACACCTTC
-	TRBV5-5	TRBD1	TRBJ2-5	CASSLGDRGLKETQYF	TGTGCCAGCAGCTTGGGGGACAGGGGTCTTAAGGAGACCCAGTACTTC
few	TRBV7-6	TRBD1	TRBJ2-3	CASTPSIARTGFDTQYF	TGTGCCAGCACCCCCTCGATAGCCCGGACAGGGTTCGATACGCAGTATTTT
-	TRBV29-1	-	TRBJ2-5	CSVAPGTGTQYF	TGCAGCGTTGCGCCAGGGACCGGGACCCAGTACTTC
-	TRBV7-9	-	TRBJ1-4	CASSLLTGSNEKLFF	TGTGCCAGCAGCTTGCTAACCGGGTCCAATGAAAAACTGTTTTTT
-	TRBV28	TRBD1	TRBJ1-6	CASGEGQHNSPLHF	TGTGCCAGCGGGGAGGGACAGCATAATTCACCCCTCCACTTT
-	TRBV7-3	-	TRBJ2-1	CASSWGVASSYNEQFF	TGTGCCAGCAGCTGGGGGGTAGCAAGCTCCTACAATGAGCAGTTCTTC
-	TRBV12-5	-	TRBJ2-1	CASGPETPNGYNEQFF	TGTGCTAGTGGTCCAGAGACTCCCAATGGCTACAATGAGCAGTTCTTC
-	TRBV6-1	TRBD1	TRBJ2-7	CASSEALQGAPPYEQYF	TGTGCCAGCAGTGAAGCCCTCCAGGGGGCTCCCCCCTACGAGCAGTACTTC
-	TRBV4-1	TRBD2	TRBJ2-3	CASSQDGGRRTDTQYF	TGCGCCAGCAGCCAAGATGGCGGGAGGCGCACAGATACGCAGTATTTT
-	TRBV11-3	-	TRBJ2-1	CASSPGPGTLENEQFF	TGTGCCAGCAGCCCCGGTCCCGGGACTCTAGAGAATGAGCAGTTCTTC
-	TRBV29-1	-	TRBJ1-2	CSVWGLYTPNYGYTF	TGCAGCGTTTGGGGGTTGTACACCCCTAACTATGGCTACACCTTC
-	TRBV27	-	TRBJ2-7	CASSSWASSYEQYF	TGTGCCAGCTCATCGTGGGCAAGCTCCTACGAGCAGTACTTC
-	TRBV15	-	TRBJ1-5	CATESTGAESNQPQHF	TGTGCCACCGAATCCACCGGGGCAGAGAGCAATCAGCCCCAGCATTTT
-	TRBV15	TRBD2	TRBJ2-1	CATRREGPYNEQFF	TGTGCCACCCGGCGGGAGGGCCCTTACAATGAGCAGTTCTTC
-	TRBV29-1	TRBD2	TRBJ2-5	CSVGRLAGEETQYF	TGCAGCGTGGGCCGACTAGCGGGAGAAGAGACCCAGTACTTC
-	TRBV28	TRBD1	TRBJ1-5	CASSLSGGGNQPQHF	TGTGCCAGCAGTTTATCAGGGGGGGGCAATCAGCCCCAGCATTTT
-	TRBV6-4	-	TRBJ2-1	CASSDDSYNEQFF	TGTGCCAGCAGTGACGACAGTTACAATGAGCAGTTCTTC
-	TRBV28	TRBD2	TRBJ2-7	CASSSQRERGNEQYF	TGTGCCAGCAGTTCCCAGCGGGAGAGGGGAAACGAGCAGTACTTC
-	TRBV9	-	TRBJ2-1	CASSEVGGVAYNEQFF	TGTGCCAGCAGCGAAGTAGGGGGGGTAGCCTACAATGAGCAGTTCTTC
few	TRBV25-1	TRBD1	TRBJ2-5	CASSEKAQQTGVKETQYF	TGTGCCAGCAGCGAAAAAGCTCAACAAACAGGGGTCAAAGAGACCCAGTACTTC
-	TRBV18	TRBD2	TRBJ2-3	CASSPRGLAEPPSTDTQYF	TGTGCCAGCTCACCACGAGGTCTAGCGGAGCCCCCAAGCACAGATACGCAGTATTTT
-	TRBV5-5	TRBD2	TRBJ2-1	CASSHRTSGIHNEQFF	TGTGCCAGCAGCCATCGGACTAGCGGGATACACAATGAGCAGTTCTTC
-	TRBV7-9	TRBD2	TRBJ2-1	CASSLVSGRTPYNEQFF	TGTGCCAGCAGCTTAGTGAGCGGGAGGACCCCCTACAATGAGCAGTTCTTC
-	TRBV6-6	-	TRBJ2-7	CASSCTGEQYF	TGTGCCAGCAGTTGCACAGGGGAGCAGTACTTC
-	TRBV25-1	-	TRBJ2-1	CASSESYRVVSYNEQFF	TGTGCCAGCAGTGAATCCTATCGGGTGGTCTCCTACAATGAGCAGTTCTTC
-	TRBV7-6	-	TRBJ2-7	CASSFEGFLYEQYF	TGTGCCAGCAGCTTTGAGGGGTTCCTTTACGAGCAGTACTTC
-	TRBV19	TRBD1	TRBJ1-1	CASSSRTGPNTEAFF	TGTGCCAGTAGTTCCCGGACAGGGCCGAACACTGAAGCTTTCTTT
-	TRBV5-4	TRBD2	TRBJ2-3	CASSSHHWASGGGDTQYF	TGTGCCAGCAGCTCGCACCACTGGGCTAGCGGGGGTGGGGATACGCAGTATTTT
-	TRBV29-1	TRBD2	TRBJ2-3	CSVEDGLKGLADTSTDTQYF	TGCAGCGTTGAAGATGGTCTAAAGGGACTAGCGGATACTAGCACAGATACGCAGTATTTT
-	TRBV2	-	TRBJ2-5	CASSGGQETQYF	TGTGCCAGCAGTGGGGGACAAGAGACCCAGTACTTC
-	TRBV5-6	-	TRBJ2-7	CASSLHRQVRLGEQYF	TGTGCCAGCAGCTTACACCGACAGGTTAGGCTGGGAGAGCAGTACTTC
-	TRBV28	-	TRBJ2-1	CASSSRAVLSEQFF	TGTGCCAGCAGTTCCCGGGCGGTCCTGTCGGAGCAGTTCTTC
-	TRBV1	-	TRBJ2-7	CTSSQTGLAPFEQYF	TGCACCAGCAGCCAAACCGGGCTAGCCCCTTTCGAGCAGTACTTC